A single sample is the source of the 8 T cell receptor beta chains below, sequenced in a study of beta chain features in type 1 diabetes. Sequenced material consisted of expressed TCRB transcripts (all of the isolated RNA was reverse transcribed). Repertoires were generated with immunoSEQ multiplex PCR, while TCRdb's copy carries only in-frame clones and drops some. The table lists fewer than 650,000 clones, about 14% of them singletons. Sequences were obtained from naive CD4+ T cells from blood. The receptors derive from a man younger than 35 in good health.

The chain carries TRBV7-3 and TRBJ1-2; TRBD1 might be the D (6 bases). Trimming shortened V by 5 bases and J by 6 bases, and 16 bases separated the two germline ends. Germline V gene sequence: CDR1 SGHTA, CDR2 FQGTGA. There are 14 residues in the CDR3. CDR3 loop: CASSINAGVDGYTF. CDR3 nucleotide sequence: TGTGCCAGCAGCATTAATGCAGGGGTGGATGGCTACACCTTC.

The CDR3 DNA sequence: TGTGCCAGCAGGGACACTGTAAAGCATTTT. It encodes CASRDTVKHF. The V and J genes are TRBV6-1 and TRBJ1-5; TRBD1 is a possible D gene (5 bases). Looked up from germline, CDR1 is MNHNS and CDR2 is SASEGT. V shed 6 bases and J shed 14 bases, with 11 bases lying between them. There are 10 residues in the CDR3.

The V and J genes are TRBV7-8 and TRBJ2-7, with 8 nucleotides matching TRBD1. The CDR3 extends over 15 amino acids. Per germline, CDR1 SGHVS and CDR2 FQNEAQ. V was clipped by 0 bases and J by 1 base; unmatched bases: 2. The CDR3 DNA reads TGTGCCAGCAGCTTAGCGCAGGGGGCTTCCTACGAGCAGTACTTC. Its protein is CASSLAQGASYEQYF. The variable domain in full, with the rest retrieved from reference TRBV7-8 and TRBJ2-7, is GAGVSQSPRYKVAKRGQDVALRCDPISGHVSLFWYQQALGQGPEFLTYFQNEAQLDKSGLPSDRFFAERPEGSVSTLKIQRTQQEDSAVYLCASSLAQGASYEQYFGPGTRLTVT.

This clone has only a few counts. V is TRBV9 and J is TRBJ1-2; D is uncertain. The V and J ends lost 2 bases and 7 bases respectively, with 9 bases between them. Per the germline V gene, CDR1 is SGDLS and CDR2 is YYNGEE. The length of the CDR3 is 12 residues. The CDR3 sequence is CASSVGGFGYTF. The CDR3 DNA sequence: TGTGCCAGCAGCGTCGGCGGGTTTGGCTACACCTTC.

The chain combines TRBV15 with TRBJ1-5; the match to TRBD1 covers 9 bases. The V and J ends lost 0 bases and 7 bases, in that order; junction bases with no gene match: 10. The CDR3 loop spans 17 amino acids. The germline V gene has CDR1 LNHNV and CDR2 YYDKDF (reference sequence). DNA for the CDR3: TGTGCCACCAGCAGAGAAGTTGGGACAGGGAGGAACCAGCCCCAGCATTTT. Protein product: CATSREVGTGRNQPQHF.

This chain uses TRBV30 with TRBJ1-5; 8 bases are shared with TRBD1. The V segment lost 5 bases and the J segment 7 bases; nucleotides outside the gene matches: 7. Germline loops: CDR1 GTSNPN, CDR2 SVGIG (reference sequence). The CDR3 extends over 13 amino acids. As DNA, the CDR3 is TGTGCCTGGTCCAGGGGGCTCGGACAGCCCCAGCATTTT. This sequence encodes CAWSRGLGQPQHF.

Notes on this clone: The same CDR3 arises from other DNA sequences in this sample as well. The chain joins TRBV28 to TRBJ2-4, with D tentatively TRBD1 or TRBD2 (5 bases each). Germline-derived CDR1 and CDR2 are MDHEN and SYDVKM. The CDR3 has 16 amino acids. V was shortened by 3 bases and J by 9 bases, with 21 bases between the two germline ends. This chain's CDR3 is CASSFGNGPGPSIQYF. The CDR3 DNA sequence: TGTGCCAGCAGTTTCGGGAACGGACCAGGGCCCAGCATTCAGTACTTC.

The chain carries TRBV6-5 and TRBJ1-4; D is undetermined. V was trimmed by 3 bases and J by 8 bases, leaving 19 bases between them. The germline CDR1 and CDR2 sequences are MNHEY and SVGAGI. The CDR3 loop spans 16 amino acids. The CDR3 is CASSYSSGSPWEKLFF. CDR3 bases: TGTGCCAGCAGTTATTCCTCCGGGTCCCCTTGGGAAAAACTGTTTTTT.